The sequence of this TCR beta chain was determined in a study of identical twins. TCRdb independently ran MiXCR on the 5' RACE reads; one entry per CDR3 protein. This table has some 1,700,000 distinct CDR3 sequences, around 33% appearing once. V lost 4 bases to trimming and J lost 7 bases, with 11 bases between them. The CDR3 length is 13 residues. CDR1 and CDR2 from the germline V gene are SGHRS and YFSETQ. This receptor was obtained from a newborn girl in good health. The sample was cord blood. The chain is built from TRBV5-1 and TRBJ1-4, with unresolved D. In nucleotides, the CDR3 is TGCGCCAGCAGCGACGGAGTTGTTGAAAAACTGTTTTTT. It yields the protein CASSDGVVEKLFF.